The subject of this entry is one T cell receptor beta chain. What it binds is not known. The data derive from a study of regulatory T cells in long-lasting Graves disease. Study-wide context: Persistent Graves' disease denoted over 5 years of antithyroid drugs plus positive TSH receptor antibodies. Points from the study as a whole: Persistent disease showed a preference for TRBV28, TRBJ1-2 and TRBJ2-5. Shared public clonotypes totalled 2,741 in persistent patients, compared with about a thousand in new patients.

The CDR3 runs 15 residues. Germline CDR1 MNHEY, CDR2 SVGEGT. V lost 1 base, J lost 3 bases, and 6 bases stayed unmatched. Arm-PCR of CDR3 regions and iRepertoire HTBI primers were used to build TCR beta libraries. TCRdb reprocessed the multiplex PCR reads with MiXCR, giving one entry per CDR3 protein. Of 400,000 to 500,000 distinct CDR3 sequences listed, about 22% are singletons. Regarding time point: persistent/refractory GD, antithyroid drugs over 5 years with positive TRAb. The TCR library used RNA extracted from PBMCs. It was American Thyroid Association guidelines that determined Graves' disease diagnosis.

Sequences were derived from peripheral blood mononuclear cells (PBMCs), sampled when the disease was refractory, from a patient treated with antithyroid drugs. The origin of this receptor is a female donor with Graves disease. This chain joins TRBV6-2 or TRBV6-3 and TRBJ2-7, with 7 bases identical to TRBD2. The CDR3 nucleotides are TGTGCCAGCAGTTACTGGGGCAGCGGGAACTACGAGCAGTACTTC. It translates to CASSYWGSGNYEQYF.